The next 19 T cell receptor beta chains were all read from a single sample in a study of Ad26.COV2.S vaccination and SARS-CoV-2 variants. The protocol was immunoSEQ multiplex PCR, while the TCRdb copy is restricted to in-frame clones and leaves out a portion. Found here are about 320,000 clones, about 86% of them singletons; the top ten hold 1.5% to 2.5%. Described treatment: some 19 received Ad26.COV2.S at low or high dose, single or two shots; about 5 received placebo; per-sample allocation not given. Sampling occurred on day 63 after the first vaccine or placebo injection. The specimen comprised peripheral blood, sampled in a trial of Ad26.COV2.S vaccine versus placebo. The origin of the receptors is a person aged 18-65 years who received the Ad26.COV2.S COVID-19 vaccine or a placebo.

The rearrangement joins TRBV6-5 to TRBJ1-5; D call uncertain. Trimming shortened V by 6 bases and J by 3 bases, and 15 bases separated the two germline ends. The CDR3 is 15 residues long. Germline V gene data show CDR1 as MNHEY and CDR2 as SVGAGI. CDR3 in amino acids: CASSPRTAYNQPQHF. Written as DNA, the CDR3 is TGTGCCAGCAGCCCCCGCACAGCCTACAATCAGCCCCAGCATTTT.

J is TRBJ2-1 and V is TRBV5-4; 8 positions match TRBD2. The V gene end was trimmed by 4 bases and the J gene end by 3 bases; junction bases not matched to a gene: 6. This CDR3 comprises 15 residues. Germline CDR1 and CDR2: SGHNT and YYREEE (reference sequence). In DNA form, the CDR3 reads TGTGCCAGCAGCGGCACTAGCGGATACTACAATGAGCAGTTCTTC. Protein: CASSGTSGYYNEQFF.

The gene calls are TRBV11-2 and TRBJ2-5, with TRBD2 identical over 8 bases. Germline CDR1 reads SGHAT; CDR2 reads FQNNGV. The CDR3 loop spans 14 amino acids. V lost 5 bases to trimming and J lost 5 bases; unmatched junction nucleotides: 7. CDR3 amino acids: CASSRRTSFETQYF. In DNA form, the CDR3 reads TGTGCCAGCAGCCGGAGGACTAGCTTCGAGACCCAGTACTTC.

The chain joins TRBV5-1 to TRBJ2-5, with 9 bases identical to TRBD1. Germline lookup yields CDR1 SGHRS and CDR2 YFSETQ. V shed 4 bases, J shed 4 bases, and the junction held 5 bases outside the gene matches. The CDR3 totals 14 residues. In DNA form, the CDR3 reads TGCGCCAGCAGCCCCGGGACAGGGTCAGAGACCCAGTACTTC. Amino acid sequence: CASSPGTGSETQYF.

V gene TRBV4-2 combines with J gene TRBJ1-4; 7 nucleotides agree with TRBD1. Germline assignment: CDR1 LGHNA and CDR2 YNFKEQ. This CDR3 contains 15 residues. V dropped 3 bases and J dropped 6; count of bases not matched to a gene: 7. DNA of the CDR3: TGTGCCAGCAGCCAGGCAGGGGGAGGGTATGAAAAACTGTTTTTT. The encoded protein is CASSQAGGGYEKLFF.

The CDR3 DNA reads TGTGCCAGCAGCTCCGGGACAGGGGGCTCTGGAAACACCATATATTTT. Translation gives CASSSGTGGSGNTIYF. V usage is TRBV7-2 and J usage is TRBJ1-3; TRBD1 agrees at 11 bases. The junction had 2 bases not matched to a gene; V was cut back by 4 bases and J by 0 bases. Per the germline V gene, CDR1 is SGHTA and CDR2 is FQGNSA. The CDR3 length is 16 residues.

This chain links TRBV5-1 with TRBJ1-1; D is uncertain. This CDR3 has 13 amino acids. Trimming took off 1 base at V and 1 base at J, with 5 bases between the two ends. Looked up from germline, CDR1 is SGHRS and CDR2 is YFSETQ. DNA for the CDR3: TGCGCCAGCAGCTTGTCAGAGAACACTGAAGCTTTCTTT. This gives the protein CASSLSENTEAFF.

This clone was observed a few times. The rearrangement links TRBV9 to TRBJ2-2; D could derive from TRBD1 or TRBD2 (5 bases each). V was cut by 2 bases and J by 5 bases, with 13 bases left in between. The CDR3 covers 15 residues. CDR1 SGDLS and CDR2 YYNGEE come from the germline V gene. The CDR3 here is CASSVGTTGTGELFF. CDR3 in DNA: TGTGCCAGCAGCGTCGGGACCACCGGGACCGGGGAGCTGTTTTTT.

Details on this clone: Other DNA sequences from this sample encode an identical CDR3 as well. This chain links TRBV5-1 with TRBJ1-5, with 8 bases fitting TRBD1. Trimming removed 0 bases from V and 4 bases from J; junction bases left unmatched: 0. CDR1 and CDR2 from the germline V gene are SGHRS and YFSETQ. The CDR3 totals 14 residues. In DNA, the CDR3 is TGCGCCAGCAGCTTGGGGGACAGGAATCAGCCCCAGCATTTT. Protein product: CASSLGDRNQPQHF.

This chain uses TRBV30 with TRBJ2-1; 11 nucleotides agree with TRBD2. The CDR3 covers 16 residues. With 0 bases clipped from V and 7 bases from J, the junction kept 8 bases outside the gene matches. CDR1 and CDR2 (germline): GTSNPN, SVGIG (reference sequence). The CDR3 coding sequence is TGTGCCTGGAGTGTACGACTAGCGGGGCCCCAGAATGAGCAGTTCTTC. Translating it yields CAWSVRLAGPQNEQFF.

The chain recombines TRBV3-1 (or the pseudogene TRBV3-2) with TRBJ1-5, with a possible D match to TRBD1 (5 bases). CDR3 size: 14 residues. V lost 1 base to trimming and J lost 4 bases, with 8 bases between them. Looked up from germline, CDR1 is LGHDT and CDR2 is YNNKEL (reference sequence). CDR3 coding DNA: TGTGCCAGCAGCCAAGGCAGGGTTAATCAGCCCCAGCATTTT. Translated: CASSQGRVNQPQHF.

The chain links TRBV6-2 or TRBV6-3 to TRBJ1-3, with D unclear. The CDR3 runs 12 residues. V was cut by 5 bases and J by 5 bases, with 7 bases left in between. The germline gives CDR1 MNHEY, CDR2 SVGEGT. The CDR3 loop reads CASSPTRNTIYF. In nucleotides, the CDR3 is TGTGCCAGCAGTCCCACCCGAAACACCATATATTTT.

The chain employs TRBV3-1 (or the pseudogene TRBV3-2) and TRBJ1-2; D is uncertain. The ends were cut back, 5 bases at V and 2 bases at J, with 15 bases in the middle. CDR3 length equals 15 residues. CDR1 is LGHDT and CDR2 is YNNKEL in the germline V gene (reference sequence). CDR3 bases: TGTGCCAGCAGCGTAGAAAAATTACGAAACTATGGCTACACCTTC. This translates into CASSVEKLRNYGYTF.

This sequence joins TRBV19 and TRBJ1-1, with D perhaps TRBD1 (5 bases). V lost 6 bases, J lost 2 bases, and 22 bases lay in between. Germline values: CDR1 LNHDA, CDR2 SQIVND (reference sequence). This CDR3 is 17 amino acids long. The CDR3 DNA is TGTGCCAGTAGCGTTCCCCCGGGCCCGGGGGTCAACACTGAAGCTTTCTTT. This codes for CASSVPPGPGVNTEAFF.

The gene calls are TRBV12-3 or TRBV12-4 and TRBJ2-3; tentative D call: TRBD1 (6 bases). V lost 8 bases and J 0 bases, leaving 9 bases between the germline ends. The CDR3 has 13 residues. CDR3 DNA sequence: TGTGCCAGCTGCCAGGGGAGCACAGATACGCAGTATTTT. It is translated as CASCQGSTDTQYF.

This clone was observed once. The chain is built from TRBV3-1 (or the pseudogene TRBV3-2) and TRBJ1-6; D possibly corresponds to TRBD1 (6 bases). Germline V gene lookup returns CDR1 LGHDT and CDR2 YNNKEL (reference sequence). V lost 4 bases to trimming and J lost 0 bases, with 10 bases between them. The CDR3 runs 16 residues. The CDR3 reads CASSRRQDSYNSPLHF. The CDR3 nucleotides are TGTGCCAGCAGCCGCCGACAGGACTCCTATAATTCACCCCTCCACTTT.

The gene calls are TRBV21-1 and TRBJ2-4; TRBD2 is the table's D call and was not checked against the DNA. TRBV21-1 is a pseudogene. The CDR3 has 13 amino acids. CDR3 region: CASSKARERGGFF. Here the CDR3 DNA reads TGTGCCAGCAGCAAAGCGCGGGAGCGGGGGGGGTTTTTC.

The gene calls are TRBV11-2 and TRBJ1-1; perhaps TRBD1 as D (5 bases). The V end lost 2 bases, the J end lost 4 bases, and 14 bases lay between the germline ends. The V gene's germline CDR1 is SGHAT and CDR2 FQNNGV. The CDR3 is made up of 15 amino acids. The CDR3 is CASSLYAGPSTEAFF. CDR3 DNA: TGTGCCAGCAGCTTATACGCGGGGCCGTCCACTGAAGCTTTCTTT.

V usage is TRBV23-1 and J usage is TRBJ1-5; D is ambiguous. TRBV23-1 is labeled an ORF, and its function is uncertain. This CDR3 has 17 residues. The germline V and J ends were trimmed by 5 bases and 6 bases, with 23 bases remaining between them. The CDR3 DNA reads TGCGCCAGCAGTTACTTATATCCACCCCTTCTAAGTCAGCCCCAGCATTTT. Its protein product is CASSYLYPPLLSQPQHF.